The 10 T cell receptor beta chains below were found in one sample sequenced in a study of shared clonotypes between healthy human individuals. Profiled with immunoSEQ multiplex PCR; TCRdb holds only in-frame clones, not every one. The sample records about 1 million clones, 78% being singletons. The specimen was memory CD4+ T cells from PBMCs. Subset noted: CD45RA-negative fraction. These receptors came from a man between 18 and 35 years old in good health. Some clones in this sample may be carry-over from other donors' samples.

The V call is TRBV7-2, the J call TRBJ1-1; D is possibly TRBD1 (6 bases). This CDR3 is built from 14 residues. Germline V gene data show CDR1 as SGHTA and CDR2 as FQGNSA. The germline V and J ends were trimmed by 1 base and 4 bases, with 10 bases remaining between them. The CDR3 loop is CASSLGEGGTEAFF. The CDR3 DNA is TGTGCCAGCAGCTTAGGGGAGGGGGGCACTGAAGCTTTCTTT.

This clone was detected a few times. The chain employs TRBV5-1 and TRBJ2-2; D possibly corresponds to TRBD1 (6 bases). Between the trimmed V and J ends, which lost 0 bases and 0 bases, there was a span of 9 bases. Germline V gives CDR1 SGHRS, CDR2 YFSETQ. This CDR3 region has 16 residues. The chain's CDR3 is CASSLVWTANTGELFF. For the CDR3, the DNA is TGCGCCAGCAGCTTGGTCTGGACAGCGAACACCGGGGAGCTGTTTTTT.

The chain links TRBV7-3 to TRBJ2-5; D possibly uses TRBD1 or TRBD2 (6 bases each). V dropped 2 bases and J dropped 3 bases, with 19 bases sitting between them. Germline assignment: CDR1 SGHTA and CDR2 FQGTGA. This CDR3 comprises 17 residues. CDR3 in amino acids: CASSLQARGTSKETQYF. Written as DNA, the CDR3 is TGTGCCAGCAGCTTACAAGCTCGCGGGACAAGCAAAGAGACCCAGTACTTC.

The chain joins TRBV2 to TRBJ2-7; no clear D. The CDR3 sequence is 13 residues long. Trimming cost V 1 base and J 3 bases, with 7 bases left between them. CDR1 is SNHLY and CDR2 is FYNNEI in the germline V gene. CDR3 DNA sequence: TGTGCCAGCAGTGAAGAACGGCTCTACGAGCAGTACTTC. Its protein is CASSEERLYEQYF. The variable domain in full, with the rest retrieved from reference TRBV2 and TRBJ2-7, is EPEVTQTPSHQVTQMGQEVILRCVPISNHLYFYWYRQILGQKVEFLVSFYNNEISEKSEIFDDQFSVERPDGSNFTLKIRSTKLEDSAMYFCASSEERLYEQYFGPGTRLTVT.

This clone came up a few times. The chain is built from TRBV27 and TRBJ2-1; D is unclear. Germline V CDR1 and CDR2: MNHEY, SMNVEV (reference sequence). The CDR3 sequence is 13 residues long. Trimming stripped 2 bases from V and 8 bases from J, with 10 bases between. The CDR3 DNA follows: TGTGCCAGCAGTTTAAAAGCTGCTCATGAGCAGTTCTTC. Its protein is CASSLKAAHEQFF.

Worth noting for this clone: A far larger clone is one nucleotide away, so this likely arose from a read error. V usage is TRBV19 and J usage is TRBJ1-1; 10 bases align to TRBD1. V shed 6 bases, J shed 3 bases, and the junction held 4 bases outside the gene matches. The CDR3 has 14 amino acids. Germline V gene lookup returns CDR1 LNHDA and CDR2 SQIVND (reference sequence). This chain's CDR3 is CASRGTGEDTEAFF. The CDR3 DNA reads as TGTGCCAGTAGGGGGACAGGGGAAGACACTGAAGCTTTCTTT.

The count of this clone is one. V gene TRBV2 combines with J gene TRBJ2-7; no definite D call. The CDR3 covers 13 residues. V shed 6 bases and J shed 3 bases, with 12 bases lying between them. Looked up from germline, CDR1 is SNHLY and CDR2 is FYNNEI. The CDR3 DNA reads as TGTGCCAGCAGGGCGGATGTAGACTACGAGCAGTACTTC. Translation: CASRADVDYEQYF.

In its sample, this clone was seen a few times. The chain uses TRBV4-2 and TRBJ1-2; D remains ambiguous. The germline gives CDR1 LGHNA, CDR2 YNFKEQ. The CDR3 contains 14 residues. Trimming removed 2 bases at V and 8 bases at J, with 15 bases between. CDR3: CASSQSTLAGGYTF. CDR3 nucleotide sequence: TGTGCCAGCAGCCAATCGACCCTGGCAGGCGGCTACACCTTC.

CDR3 loop: CASSPPKGESRKLFF. The CDR3, as DNA: TGTGCCAGCTCACCACCGAAGGGGGAATCAAGGAAACTGTTTTTT. The chain has TRBV18 and TRBJ1-4; a possible D gene is TRBD1 (6 bases). V was trimmed by 0 bases and J by 11 bases, leaving 16 bases between them. The CDR3 contains 15 residues. Looked up from germline, CDR1 is KGHSH and CDR2 is LQKENI.

The DNA for the CDR3 is TGTGCCAGCAGTACACAGGGGAGGGCTGAAGCTTTCTTT. It translates to CASSTQGRAEAFF. This rearrangement joins TRBV27 to TRBJ1-1; 7 bases fit TRBD1. This CDR3 comprises 13 residues. CDR1 is MNHEY and CDR2 is SMNVEV in the germline V gene (reference sequence). Trimming removed 5 bases from V and 6 bases from J; junction bases left unmatched: 6.